This TCR beta chain was sequenced for a study of T cell responses to AZD1222 COVID-19 vaccine (dated by TCRdb to the early 2020s). Notes on the research overall: A total of just over 230 trial participants underwent TCR sequencing, of whom about 210 had received two doses of AZD1222 and roughly 26 had received two doses of the MenACWY control vaccine. Trial participants were enrolled by age into subgroups of 18-55, 56-69 and 70-plus years, and about 150, 27 and 61 TCR-sequenced participants, respectively, were included in these subgroups.

This specimen's time point label, interpreted: baseline before first vaccination. Explained via the paper, the treatment or condition label denotes: meningococcal conjugate vaccine given as trial control. The vaccinee samples were drawn from two UK trials, COV001 and COV002, one of which was a single-blind randomized controlled phase 2/3 trial testing AZD1222 (ChAdOx1 nCoV-19) in healthy adults. For TCRbeta chain sequencing, PBMC samples were collected from trial participants at day 0 and at day 28 after the second dose. Per the germline V gene (reference sequence), LGHDT is the CDR1 and YNNKEL is the CDR2. From cysteine to phenylalanine, the CDR3 is 14 amino acids long. The only DNA kept is the CDR3, 42 bases in frame from the first base. At the junction V is shortened by 2 bases and J by 6 bases; bases outside the gene matches: 3. The research as a whole found: The whole spike protein was spanned by vaccine-associated CD4 TCRs, and dominant responses were seen in regions 160-218 and 743-854. A significant rise in spike-specific TCR breadth and depth was observed after two AZD1222 doses relative to day 0 and relative to MenACWY recipients. In the small 56-69-year group, the increase in depth fell short of significance, most likely because of low power. Because no day 14 peak-response samples were available, repertoires were characterized only after the peak T cell response. Only five or six AZD1222 recipients were SARS-CoV-2 seropositive at baseline, limiting conclusions about previously exposed vaccinees. Reportedly, almost half of the unique spike-specific TCRs recognized epitopes lying outside the regions that are mutated in the B.1.351 and B.1.1.7 variants. Participants were mostly white British, with more females than males. The authors suggested clonal diversity may have been underestimated.

The CDR3 regions of human TCRbeta chains were analyzed by immunosequencing. For the original study's pipeline: TCRs in the repertoires were matched against a reference library of SARS-CoV-2-specific TCRs that had been generated with the MIRA antigen-specificity platform. Breadth was defined as the fraction of unique TCRs that were SARS-CoV-2-associated. Depth was defined as the fraction of total T cells that were SARS-CoV-2-associated. Using the MIRA data, each spike-specific TCR was assigned both to the spike region to which the TCR was reactive and to a CD4 or CD8 class. Log10-transformed breadth and depth values were compared by one-way ANOVA with Sidak's multiple comparisons tests. In its TCRdb copy, this immuneACCESS table keeps in-frame sequences only and misses some clones. Where compared with another copy, unresolved V genes explain less than half of these, and the others have no known cause. V, J and clone size reflect that table, while D and trimming were determined from the DNA. The table for this sample lists about 92,000 clones; around nine tenths of them were counted only once. The ten largest clones capture approximately 10% of the sample.

Details on this clone: Its antigen specificity is not known. Nothing much larger sits one base from this clone, and base qualities are not available.

Source: peripheral blood, taken on day 0 of MenACWY control vaccination. This receptor was taken from an adult in good health. The V and J genes are TRBV3-1 (or the pseudogene TRBV3-2) and TRBJ2-1, and 8 junction bases match TRBD1. The encoded CDR3 is CASSQRTGINEQFF. The DNA sequence is as follows: TGTGCCAGCAGCCAACGGACAGGGATCAATGAGCAGTTCTTC.